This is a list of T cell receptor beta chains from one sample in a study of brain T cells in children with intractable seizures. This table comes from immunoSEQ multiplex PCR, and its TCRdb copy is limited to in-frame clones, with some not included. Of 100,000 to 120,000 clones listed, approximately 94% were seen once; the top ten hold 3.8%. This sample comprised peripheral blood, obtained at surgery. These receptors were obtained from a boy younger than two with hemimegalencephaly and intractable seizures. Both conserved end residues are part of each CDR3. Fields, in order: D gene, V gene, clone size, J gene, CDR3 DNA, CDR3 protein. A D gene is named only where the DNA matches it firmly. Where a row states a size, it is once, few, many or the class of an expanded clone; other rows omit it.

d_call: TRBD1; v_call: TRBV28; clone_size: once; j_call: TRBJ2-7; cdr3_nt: TGTGCCAGCAGTTCCCCCGGGACAGGATCCTACGAGCAGTACTTC; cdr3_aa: CASSSPGTGSYEQYF
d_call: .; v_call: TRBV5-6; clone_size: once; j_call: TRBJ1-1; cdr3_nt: TGTGCCAGCAGCTCCACGGGACGCACTGAAGCTTTCTTT; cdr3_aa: CASSSTGRTEAFF
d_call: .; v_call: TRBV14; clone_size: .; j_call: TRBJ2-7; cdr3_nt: TGTGCCAGCAGCCAAGTACTCGGGACGCGCACAACCGAGCAGTACTTC; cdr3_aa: CASSQVLGTRTTEQYF
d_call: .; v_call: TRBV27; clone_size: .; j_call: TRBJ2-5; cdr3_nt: TGTGCCAGCAGCACCCCGAGGGGACCCGGGACCCAGTACTTC; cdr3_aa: CASSTPRGPGTQYF
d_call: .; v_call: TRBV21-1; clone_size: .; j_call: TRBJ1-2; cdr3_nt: TGTGCCAGCAGCAAAACCAGCTATGGCTACACCTTC; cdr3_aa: CASSKTSYGYTF
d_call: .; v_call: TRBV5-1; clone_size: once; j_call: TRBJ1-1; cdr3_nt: TGCGCCAGCAGCTCTTCCACGGCGAACACTGAAGCTTTCTTT; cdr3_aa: CASSSSTANTEAFF
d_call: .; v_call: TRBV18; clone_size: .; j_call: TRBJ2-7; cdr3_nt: TGTGCCAGCTCACCTAACAGGGAAGGCGAGCAGTACTTC; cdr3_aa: CASSPNREGEQYF
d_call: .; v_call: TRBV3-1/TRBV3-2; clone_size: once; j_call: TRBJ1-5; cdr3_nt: TGTGCCAGCAGCCAAGATAGGCCAGGGGAGAGCAATCAGCCCCAGCATTTT; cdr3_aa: CASSQDRPGESNQPQHF
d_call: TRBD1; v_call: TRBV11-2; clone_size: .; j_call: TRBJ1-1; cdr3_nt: TGTGCCAGCAGCTTAGATGGGACAGGGGCGATGAACACTGAAGCTTTCTTT; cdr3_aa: CASSLDGTGAMNTEAFF
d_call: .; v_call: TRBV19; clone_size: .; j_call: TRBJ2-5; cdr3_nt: TGTGCCAGTAAGAGGAGCGTTAGCGGGACCCAGTACTTC; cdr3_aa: CASKRSVSGTQYF
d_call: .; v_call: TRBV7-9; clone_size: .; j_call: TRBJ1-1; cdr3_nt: TGTGCCAGCAGCTTAATGGGGGAGAACACTGAAGCTTTCTTT; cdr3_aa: CASSLMGENTEAFF
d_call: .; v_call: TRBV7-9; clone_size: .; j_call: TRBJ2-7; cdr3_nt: TGTGCCAGCACCACCGGGCCTCACTACGAGCAGTACTTC; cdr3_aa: CASTTGPHYEQYF
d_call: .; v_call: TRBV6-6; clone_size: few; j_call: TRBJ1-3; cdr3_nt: TGTGCCAGCAGTGAGGGACGGCCTGGAAACACCATATATTTT; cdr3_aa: CASSEGRPGNTIYF
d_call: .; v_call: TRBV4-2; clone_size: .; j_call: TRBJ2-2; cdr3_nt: TGTGCCAGCAGCCAAGATTTACGGCGGGACCCCGGGGAGCTGTTTTTT; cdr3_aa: CASSQDLRRDPGELFF
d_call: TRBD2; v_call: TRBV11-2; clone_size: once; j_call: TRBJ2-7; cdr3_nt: TGTGCCAGCAGCTTTTTGGGGGGGAGCCCCTCCTACGAGCAGTACTTC; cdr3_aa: CASSFLGGSPSYEQYF
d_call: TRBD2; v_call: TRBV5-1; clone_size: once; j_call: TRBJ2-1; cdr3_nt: TGCGCCAGCAGCTTGGACCGGTGGGCTAGCGGGAGCTCCTACAATGAGCAGTTCTTC; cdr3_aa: CASSLDRWASGSSYNEQFF
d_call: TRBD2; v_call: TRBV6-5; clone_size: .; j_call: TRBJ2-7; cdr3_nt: TGTGCCAGCAGGTTACTAGCGGGGACCCCCTACGAGCAGTACTTC; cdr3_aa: CASRLLAGTPYEQYF
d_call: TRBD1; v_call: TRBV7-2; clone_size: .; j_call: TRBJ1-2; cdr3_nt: TGTGCCAGCAGCTTAGGAGGACAGGGGGCTAGTACCTTC; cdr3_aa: CASSLGGQGASTF
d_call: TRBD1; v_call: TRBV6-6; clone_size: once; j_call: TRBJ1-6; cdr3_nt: TGTGCCAGCAGCCGCCTGGGACAGACCAATTCACCCCTCCACTTT; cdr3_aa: CASSRLGQTNSPLHF
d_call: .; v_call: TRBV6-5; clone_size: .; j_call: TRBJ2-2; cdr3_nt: TGTGCCAGCACGGGGGCTAGCACCGGGGAGCTGTTTTTT; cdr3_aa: CASTGASTGELFF
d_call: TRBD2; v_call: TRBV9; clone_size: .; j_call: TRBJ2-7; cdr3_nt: TGTGCCAGCAGCGAGGGACTAGCGGGAGACCCCTACGAGCAGTACTTC; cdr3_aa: CASSEGLAGDPYEQYF
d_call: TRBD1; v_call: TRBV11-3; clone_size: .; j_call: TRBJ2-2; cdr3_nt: TGTGCCAGCAGCCTACCAAATACAGGGGCCGGGGAGCTGTTTTTT; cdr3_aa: CASSLPNTGAGELFF
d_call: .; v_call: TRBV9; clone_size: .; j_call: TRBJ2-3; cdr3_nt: TGTGCCAGCAACTCTCTGGGGCGGAGGAGCACAGATACGCAGTATTTT; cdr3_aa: CASNSLGRRSTDTQYF
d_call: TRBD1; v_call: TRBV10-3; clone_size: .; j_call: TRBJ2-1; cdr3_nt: TGTGCCATCAGCGGACAGGGCGACAATGAGCAGTTCTTC; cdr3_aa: CAISGQGDNEQFF
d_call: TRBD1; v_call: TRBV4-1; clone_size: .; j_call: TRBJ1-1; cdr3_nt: TGCGCCAGCAGCGCTCGGACAGGCATGAACACTGAAGCTTTCTTT; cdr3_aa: CASSARTGMNTEAFF
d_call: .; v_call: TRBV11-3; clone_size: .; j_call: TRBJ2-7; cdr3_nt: TGTGCCAGCAGCTTAGCGGCAGCGTACGAGCAGTACTTC; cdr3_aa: CASSLAAAYEQYF
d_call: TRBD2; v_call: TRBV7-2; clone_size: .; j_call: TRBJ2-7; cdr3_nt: TGTGCCAGCAGCTTAGCGAGCGGGAGCTCCTACGAGCAGTACTTC; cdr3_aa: CASSLASGSSYEQYF
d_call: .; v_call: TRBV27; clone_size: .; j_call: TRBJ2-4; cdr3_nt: TGTGCCAGCAGTTTGAGCCCATCCAAGGAGGCCAAAAACATTCAGTACTTC; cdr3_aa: CASSLSPSKEAKNIQYF
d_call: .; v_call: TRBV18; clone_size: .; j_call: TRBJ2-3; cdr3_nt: TGTGCCAGCACAAACCTAAGGGGACCCGATACGCAGTATTTT; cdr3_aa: CASTNLRGPDTQYF
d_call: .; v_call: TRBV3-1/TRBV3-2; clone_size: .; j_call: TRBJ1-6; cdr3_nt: TGTGCCAGCAGCCAAGGCCCCCCCTCACCCCTCCACTTT; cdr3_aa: CASSQGPPSPLHF
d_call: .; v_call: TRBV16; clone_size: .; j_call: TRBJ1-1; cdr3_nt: TGTGCCAGCAGCGAAATACCGGGACATTCGAACACTGAAGCTTTCTTT; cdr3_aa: CASSEIPGHSNTEAFF
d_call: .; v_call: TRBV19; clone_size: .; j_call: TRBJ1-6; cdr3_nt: TGTGCCAGTACGAGAGACAGAAATTCACCCCTCCACTTT; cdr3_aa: CASTRDRNSPLHF
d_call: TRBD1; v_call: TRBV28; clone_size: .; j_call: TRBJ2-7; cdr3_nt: TGTGCCAGCAGTTCAGGACGGACAGGGACCTCCTACGAGCAGTACTTC; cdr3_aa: CASSSGRTGTSYEQYF
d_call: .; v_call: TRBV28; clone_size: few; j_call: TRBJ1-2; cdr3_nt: TGTGCCAGCTTAGAGCCAGGGCCCGGCTACACCTTC; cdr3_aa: CASLEPGPGYTF
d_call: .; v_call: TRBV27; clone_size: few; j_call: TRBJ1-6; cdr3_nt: TGTGCCAGCAGTTTATGGATTAGCAATTCACCCCTCCACTTT; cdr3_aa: CASSLWISNSPLHF
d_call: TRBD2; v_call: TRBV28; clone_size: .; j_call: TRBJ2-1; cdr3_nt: TGTGCCAGCAGTTTAACGACTAGCGGGAGGGCTCACAATGAGCAGTTCTTC; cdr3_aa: CASSLTTSGRAHNEQFF
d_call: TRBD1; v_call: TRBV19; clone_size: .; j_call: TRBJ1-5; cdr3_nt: TGTGCGGGGGGACAGGGGGGTGGCAATCAGCCCCAGCATTTT; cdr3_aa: CAGGQGGGNQPQHF
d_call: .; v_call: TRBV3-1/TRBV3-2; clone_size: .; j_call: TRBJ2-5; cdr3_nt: TGTGCCAGCAGCCACTCCGGGGAGACCCAGTACTTC; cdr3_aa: CASSHSGETQYF
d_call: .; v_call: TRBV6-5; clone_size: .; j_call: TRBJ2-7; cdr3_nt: TGTGCCAGCAGTTTAATATGCGGGGACCCCTACGAGCAGTACTTC; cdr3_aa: CASSLICGDPYEQYF
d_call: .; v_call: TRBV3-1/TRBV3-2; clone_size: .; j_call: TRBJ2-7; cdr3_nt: TGTGCCAGCAGCCATGGGCCGTACGAGCAGTACTTC; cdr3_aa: CASSHGPYEQYF
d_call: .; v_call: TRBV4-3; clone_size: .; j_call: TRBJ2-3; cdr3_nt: TGCGCCAGCAGCCAAGATCGTGATACGCAGTATTTT; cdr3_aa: CASSQDRDTQYF